This TCR beta chain was recovered during a study of Ad26.COV2.S vaccination and SARS-CoV-2 variants. Germline CDR1 SGHNT, CDR2 YENEEA. This CDR3 contains 12 residues. V gave up 3 bases and J gave up 5 bases, with 8 bases separating them. Treatment denoted: some 20 received Ad26.COV2.S at low or high dose, single or two shots; several received placebo; per-sample allocation not given. Samples analyzed were those drawn on day 63 after the first vaccine or placebo injection. Produced via immunoSEQ multiplex PCR; TCRdb's table is partial and in-frame only. Here the sample spans a few hundred thousand clones, around 82% being singletons.

The TCR sequence derives from a person aged 18-65 years who received the Ad26.COV2.S COVID-19 vaccine or a placebo. This chain joins TRBV11-3 and TRBJ2-7; D possibly corresponds to TRBD2 (5 bases). The sequencing here drew on peripheral blood, taken in a trial of Ad26.COV2.S vaccine versus placebo. In DNA form, the CDR3 reads TGTGCCAGCAGCTTCCTCGGGGACGAGCAGTACTTC. This encodes CASSFLGDEQYF.